This TCR beta chain was captured by sequencing in a study of T cell responses to AZD1222 COVID-19 vaccine. V dropped 6 bases and J dropped 0 bases, with 12 bases sitting between them. This CDR3 region has 14 residues. Per the germline V gene, CDR1 is SEHNR and CDR2 is FQNEAQ (reference sequence). Data came from immunoSEQ multiplex PCR; TCRdb stores just in-frame clones and leaves some out. The data show around 130,000 clones, 80% to 90% seen once. The V and J genes are TRBV7-9 and TRBJ2-7, with no clear D. Here the sequenced sample was peripheral blood, taken on day 0 of AZD1222 vaccination. The source of this sequence is an adult in good health. The chain's CDR3 is CASRPRSSSYEQYF. The CDR3 DNA sequence: TGTGCCAGCAGACCGCGCTCAAGCTCCTACGAGCAGTACTTC.